Presented here are 20 T cell receptor beta chains from one specimen sequenced in a study of T cells in Graves' hyperthyroidism and ophthalmopathy. Template material for amplifying TCR beta CDR3 regions consisted of RNA transcripts. HTBI primers were used for first-round RT-PCR of the TCR CDR3. TCRdb used MiXCR to reprocess the multiplex PCR reads, holding one entry per CDR3 protein. The sample carries roughly 350,000 distinct CDR3 sequences, roughly 14% recorded once. Sample: blood. The receptors were gathered from a woman aged 25-40 years with Graves' hyperthyroidism.

Ten or more counts support this clonotype. This chain uses TRBV28 with TRBJ1-1, with TRBD1 matching over 7 bases. The CDR3 consists of 13 residues. CDR1 is MDHEN, CDR2 SYDVKM, per germline. V dropped 6 bases and J dropped 8; count of bases not matched to a gene: 9. CDR3 bases: TGTGCCAGCAGGCCGAGACAGGGCTCCGAAGCTTTCTTT. Its translation: CASRPRQGSEAFF.

This clonotype was counted a few times. Compared with germline, one end of the junction differs, possibly owing to a read error. The J gene is TRBJ1-5, the V gene TRBV25-1, with D unresolved. The CDR3 loop spans 12 amino acids. Germline V CDR1 and CDR2: MGHDK, SYGVNS. The CDR3 loop reads CASSMRVGPQRF. CDR3 nucleotides: TGTGCCAGCAGTATGCGCGTCGGGCCCCAGCGTTTT.

This clonotype came up a few times. The chain is built from TRBV11-2 and TRBJ2-7; the D gene could be TRBD1 or TRBD2 (7 bases each). V was cut by 5 bases and J by 2 bases, with 13 bases left in between. Germline lookup yields CDR1 SGHAT and CDR2 FQNNGV. The CDR3 extends over 14 amino acids. In nucleotides, the CDR3 is TGTGCCAGCAGCCCAGGGGGGGGAGCCTACGAGCAGTACTTC. Its protein product is CASSPGGGAYEQYF.

This chain uses TRBV7-8 with TRBJ2-7; D gene unclear. Trimming took off 1 base at V and 0 bases at J, with 7 bases between the two ends. CDR3 length: 14 residues. The V gene's germline CDR1 is SGHVS and CDR2 FQNEAQ. The CDR3, as DNA: TGTGCCAGCAGCTTAGACACTCCCTCCTACGAGCAGTACTTC. It translates to CASSLDTPSYEQYF.

This clonotype was picked up a small number of times. V is TRBV18 and J is TRBJ2-2; D remains ambiguous. Germline V gene sequence: CDR1 KGHSH, CDR2 LQKENI. Trimming shortened V by 3 bases and J by 8 bases, and 10 bases separated the two germline ends. This CDR3 is 13 amino acids long. In DNA form, the CDR3 reads TGTGCCAGCTCACCGTCCGTCGGGGGGGAGCTGTTTTTT. It encodes CASSPSVGGELFF. The variable domain in full, with the rest retrieved from reference TRBV18 and TRBJ2-2, is NAGVMQNPRHLVRRRGQEARLRCSPMKGHSHVYWYRQLPEEGLKFMVYLQKENIIDESGMPKERFSAEFPKEGPSILRIQQVVRGDSAAYFCASSPSVGGELFFGEGSRLTVL.

This clonotype showed up many times. V usage is TRBV27 and J usage is TRBJ2-7; the D call may be TRBD1 or TRBD2 (7 bases each). The CDR3 consists of 14 residues. Germline loops: CDR1 MNHEY, CDR2 SMNVEV (reference sequence). DNA for the CDR3: TGTGCGACGCGGCAGGGGGGGTTGACCTACGAGCAGTACTTC. Residues: CATRQGGLTYEQYF.

This clonotype was observed a handful of times. The gene calls are TRBV4-2 and TRBJ2-6, with 10 bases lining up with TRBD1. Germline lookup yields CDR1 LGHNA and CDR2 YNFKEQ. The CDR3 consists of 18 residues. Trimming at V came to 1 base and at J to 0 bases, leaving 3 bases not matched to a gene. CDR3 bases: TGTGCCAGCAGCCAAGTGAGGACAGGGGGCTCTGGGGCCAACGTCCTGACTTTC. Residues: CASSQVRTGGSGANVLTF.

This clonotype was seen at least ten times. V gene TRBV19 combines with J gene TRBJ1-1; D remains unclear. V lost 5 bases, J lost 0 bases, and 25 bases lay in between. The CDR3 runs to 19 residues. Germline assignment: CDR1 LNHDA and CDR2 SQIVND (reference sequence). The CDR3 here is CASSGQWAASRRMNTEAFF. The CDR3, as DNA: TGTGCCAGTAGTGGTCAGTGGGCAGCCTCTCGACGGATGAACACTGAAGCTTTCTTT.

This clonotype was detected many times. This rearrangement joins TRBV28 to TRBJ1-6; D might be TRBD1 (6 bases). Germline V gene data show CDR1 as MDHEN and CDR2 as SYDVKM. The CDR3 is 16 amino acids. Deletions cut 7 bases from V and 6 bases from J, with 19 bases between. In DNA, the CDR3 is TGTGCCAGCAACGTAGGAGGGGGGGCTTTTAATTCACCCCTCCACTTT. Its translation: CASNVGGGAFNSPLHF.

This sequence joins TRBV28 and TRBJ2-7; 8 bases map to TRBD2. The ends lost 5 bases at V and 0 bases at J; junction bases unmatched: 6. CDR3 length: 15 residues. CDR1 is MDHEN, CDR2 SYDVKM, per germline. CDR3 in amino acids: CASSPNSGVSYEQYF. DNA of the CDR3: TGTGCCAGCAGTCCGAATAGCGGGGTCTCCTACGAGCAGTACTTC.

The sample holds many counts of this clonotype. The chain uses TRBV10-3 and TRBJ2-5; 7 nucleotides line up with TRBD1. The CDR3 has 13 amino acids. V gave up 4 bases and J gave up 4 bases; unmatched junction bases: 3. Germline CDR1 is ENHRY and CDR2 is SYGVKD. DNA of the CDR3: TGTGCCATCAGTGGACAGGGTTTAGAGACCCAGTACTTC. Translated: CAISGQGLETQYF.

This sequence joins TRBV7-2 and TRBJ2-3, with 8 bases identical to TRBD2. V trimming: 4 bases; J trimming: 5 bases; junction bases outside the gene matches: 14. This CDR3 spans 17 amino acids. Germline CDR1 is SGHTA and CDR2 is FQGNSA. The CDR3: CASSWHGIGGRIDTQYF. CDR3 DNA sequence: TGTGCCAGCAGCTGGCACGGGATCGGCGGGAGGATAGATACGCAGTATTTT.

Ten or more counts support this clonotype. The J gene is TRBJ1-4, the V gene TRBV3-1; TRBD1 is a possible D gene (5 bases). The CDR3 consists of 13 residues. The V gene's germline CDR1 is LGHDT and CDR2 YNNKEL (reference sequence). Trimming removed 1 base at V and 12 bases at J, with 12 bases between. This chain's CDR3 is CASSQVWGGELFF. Written as DNA, the CDR3 is TGTGCCAGCAGCCAAGTCTGGGGAGGGGAACTGTTTTTT.

This clonotype was counted ten times or more. CDR3 loop: CASSESWSGSYEQYF. Here the CDR3 DNA reads TGCGCCAGCAGTGAGTCGTGGAGCGGGAGCTACGAGCAGTACTTC. The chain carries TRBV10-1 and TRBJ2-7; 8 nucleotides agree with TRBD2. The ends lost 0 bases at V and 3 bases at J; junction bases unmatched: 4. Per germline, CDR1 WNHNN and CDR2 SYGVQD (reference sequence). The CDR3 spans 15 residues.

This clonotype was observed many times. This chain links TRBV30 with TRBJ1-2, with D hard to call. Germline V gene lookup returns CDR1 GTSNPN and CDR2 SVGIG (reference sequence). This CDR3 has 12 amino acids. Between the trimmed V and J ends, which lost 0 bases and 5 bases, there was a span of 7 bases. The CDR3 reads CAWSVRGYGYTF. The CDR3 nucleotides are TGTGCCTGGAGTGTACGTGGATATGGCTACACCTTC.

This clonotype was counted ten times or more. The rearrangement uses TRBV11-2 and TRBJ2-7, with 7 bases identical to TRBD1. The CDR3 totals 14 residues. Looked up from germline, CDR1 is SGHAT and CDR2 is FQNNGV. With V trimmed by 2 bases and J by 6 bases, 7 bases remained unmatched. CDR3: CASSLHHGQAEQYF. The CDR3 DNA follows: TGTGCCAGCAGCTTACACCATGGACAGGCCGAGCAGTACTTC.

The chain combines TRBV25-1 with TRBJ1-2; perhaps TRBD1 as D (6 bases). CDR3 length equals 16 residues. The ends were cut back, 2 bases at V and 6 bases at J, with 19 bases in the middle. The germline gives CDR1 MGHDK, CDR2 SYGVNS. CDR3 protein: CASSEVLPGDLNGYTF. The CDR3 DNA sequence: TGTGCCAGCAGTGAAGTTCTGCCAGGGGATTTGAATGGCTACACCTTC.

The V gene is TRBV4-2, the J gene TRBJ2-5; tentative D call: TRBD1 (5 bases). CDR1 is LGHNA, CDR2 YNFKEQ, per germline. The CDR3 loop spans 15 amino acids. Trimming took off 0 bases at V and 7 bases at J, with 15 bases between the two ends. The CDR3 nucleotides are TGTGCCAGCAGCCAAGAAGTGCAGGGCGCGGCGACCCAGTACTTC. Translating gives CASSQEVQGAATQYF.

This chain connects TRBV29-1 to TRBJ2-7; unclear D gene. The CDR3 consists of 12 residues. CDR1 and CDR2 from the germline V gene are SQVTM and ANQGSEA. V lost 7 bases, J lost 5 bases, and 15 bases lay in between. CDR3 sequence reads: CSALKGAHEQYF. The CDR3 nucleotides read TGCAGCGCTCTAAAGGGCGCACACGAGCAGTACTTC.

This clonotype has ten or more counts. The rearrangement joins TRBV3-1 to TRBJ1-5; a weak D match, TRBD1 (6 bases). V was shortened by 8 bases and J by 1 base, with 9 bases between the two germline ends. Germline V gene lookup returns CDR1 LGHDT and CDR2 YNNKEL (reference sequence). The CDR3 totals 13 residues. CDR3 residues: CASGGGSNQPQHF. The CDR3 nucleotides read TGTGCCAGCGGAGGGGGGAGCAATCAGCCCCAGCATTTT.